This T cell receptor (beta chain) was sequenced in a study of blood T cells in healthy people across ages (dated by TCRdb to about 2015). With regard to the full study: In model experiments, template switching captured roughly one uniquely barcoded TCR beta cDNA molecule for every two T cells. The study measured age-related changes in TCR beta repertoire diversity using deep sequencing normalized with unique cDNA molecular identifiers. The donors were split into four age groups: young (average about 16 years), middle-aged (about 40), aged (roughly 65) and long-lived (approximately 80). To avoid experimental bias, donors of different ages were spread randomly across the sequencing lanes. For two donors (one aged 18 to 29 and one aged 80 or older), the study analyzed two additional independent replicas of 1 million unique cDNA reads from the same blood draw. The full study reports these points: Observed TCR beta diversity correlated strongly with the percentage of naive T cells measured by flow cytometry. Because the CMV infection status of the donors was unknown, age-related changes in expanded clonotypes may potentially have been confounded. Since profiling was done on bulk unsorted PBMCs, naive and antigen-experienced compartments could not be conclusively compared. Compared with the aged group, more naive CD4+ T cells, fewer expanded clones and increased TCR diversity were shown by the long-lived group, suggesting age selection. Estimates of total diversity based on one million sequenced T cells were considered lower bounds and underestimates. Observed TCR beta diversity per million T cells fell roughly linearly with age, and a significant reduction was already apparent by age around 40.

The donors were a few dozen Caucasian individuals from Russia, aged 6 to 90 years, who were systemically healthy. Each donor gave 9 to 10 milliliters of peripheral blood, collected into EDTA-treated Vacutainer tubes. Ficoll-Paque density-gradient centrifugation was used to isolate PBMCs, with at least 6 million per sample. Total RNA, at least 6 micrograms per sample, was extracted from PBMCs with Trizol reagent. The percentages of naive CD45RAhigh/CD27high T cells were determined by flow cytometry on a PBMC aliquot from every donor. The library was built by means of 5' RACE. TCRdb lists the instrument as Illumina HiSeq 2500. The second PCR ran for about 6 to 11 cycles and used a J-beta primer mix along with a sample-barcoded 5' primer. A unique molecular identifier was introduced onto each TCR beta cDNA molecule by a template-switch 5' adaptor carrying 12 random nucleotides. At least 2.5 million CDR3-containing paired-end reads were obtained from each sample. All of the RNA was converted into first-strand cDNA using the Mint cDNA synthesis kit, with a TRBC-specific oligonucleotide serving as the primer. All cDNA was treated with uracil-DNA glycosylase and then went through a first 18-cycle PCR with the universal primers M1SS and BC2_uni_R. Regarding the original processing steps: Normalization of each sample was performed by random selection of 1 million high-quality reads, each carrying a distinct molecular identifier. Instead of being binned into consensus sequences, reads that shared molecular identifiers were thrown out. CDR3 identification, clonotype clustering and error correction used MiTCR with a Q25 quality threshold and the strictest error-elimination algorithm. A nonparametric unseen species model with Euler transformation was used to estimate lower-bound total TCR beta diversity. TCRdb trimmed the raw reads at Q25, called clones with MiXCR and kept productive beta chains. Each entry is one CDR3 protein sequence, shown with its most common DNA and genes. It is TCRdb's table, rather than the study itself, that gives the V and J calls and clone size. Present in this sample are hundreds of thousands of distinct CDR3 sequences, 58% of which were seen just once. The ten largest clones take up about 20% of the sample.

V loses 0 bases of germline sequence and J loses 6 bases, and the interval between the two ends is 11 bases. From cysteine to phenylalanine, the CDR3 is 14 amino acids long. Only the CDR3 region is kept as DNA, spanning 42 bases read in frame from base 1. The CDR1 and CDR2 encoded by the germline V gene are MGHRA and YSYEKL. As concerns this clonotype: Its antigen is currently not known. No quality values exist for individual bases; no much larger clone is one base distant.

The chain is assembled from TRBV4-1 and TRBJ1-1, with no confidently assigned D gene. This TCR was sampled from a man younger than 45 in good health. Specimen: blood. The DNA is TGCGCCAGCAGCCAAGATTCATCGAAACCTGAAGCTTTCTTT. Translated, this gives CASSQDSSKPEAFF.